This T cell receptor (beta chain) was captured by sequencing in a study of blood T cells in healthy people across ages. Study conclusions and caveats: Researchers judged that diversity estimates from one million T cells fell short of true values.

Comment on this clonotype: The antigen is undetermined.

Russia was home to the donors, healthy Caucasian individuals aged about 6 to 90. Per sample, no less than 5.5 micrograms of total RNA were extracted. Trimming took off 5 bases at V and 4 bases at J, with 19 bases between the two ends. The CDR3 is 16 amino acids. Germline values: CDR1 SGHTA, CDR2 FQGTGA. A second about 6 to 12 cycle PCR used barcoded and J-beta primers. Every molecule of cDNA carried a tag from a template-switch adaptor with 12 random nucleotides. Using its own MiXCR run on the 5' RACE reads, TCRdb lists one record per CDR3 protein. This table has hundreds of thousands of distinct CDR3 sequences, roughly 20% appearing once.

The sequenced sample consisted of blood. The source of this sequence is a man aged 65 to 79 in good health. The V and J genes are TRBV7-3 and TRBJ2-3; the D gene is possibly TRBD1 (7 bases). CDR3 loop: CASSIKPGGKADTQYF. Written as DNA, the CDR3 is TGTGCCAGCAGCATTAAGCCAGGGGGGAAGGCAGATACGCAGTATTTT. Supplemented by reference TRBV7-3 and TRBJ2-3, the full variable domain reads GAGVSQTPSNKVTEKGKYVELRCDPISGHTALYWYRQSLGQGPEFLIYFQGTGAADDSGLPNDRFFAVRPEGSVSTLKIQRTERGDSAVYLCASSIKPGGKADTQYFGPGTRLTVL.